This passage covers 9 T cell receptor beta chains from one sample sequenced in a study of blood T cell repertoires in COVID-19. Profiled with immunoSEQ multiplex PCR; TCRdb holds only in-frame clones, not every one. Of approximately 61,000 clones in the sample, around 77% were seen once. Sequencing used peripheral blood. The receptor set was obtained from a man at least 80 years old with active or convalescent COVID-19.

The chain recombines TRBV19 with TRBJ1-3; no firm D call. CDR1 is LNHDA and CDR2 is SQIVND in the germline V gene (reference sequence). There are 14 residues in the CDR3. Trimming removed 4 bases at V and 0 bases at J, with 7 bases between. The CDR3 DNA reads as TGTGCCAGTAGTACCCAGTTCTCTGGAAACACCATATATTTT. Translating it yields CASSTQFSGNTIYF.

This sequence joins TRBV2 and TRBJ2-1, with TRBD2 as a possible D gene (6 bases). The ends were cut back, 2 bases at V and 7 bases at J, with 9 bases in the middle. The CDR3 is made up of 13 amino acids. Germline-derived CDR1 and CDR2 are SNHLY and FYNNEI. Here the CDR3 reads CASSEPGGNEQFF. The CDR3 DNA follows: TGTGCCAGCAGTGAACCCGGGGGAAATGAGCAGTTCTTC.

Only one count was recorded for this clone. CDR3 sequence (DNA): TGTGCCAGCAGCAAAAGCGAGGTGAACACTGAAGCTTTCTTT. Translated, it gives CASSKSEVNTEAFF. This chain links TRBV3-1 (or the pseudogene TRBV3-2) with TRBJ1-1; D unclear. V lost 5 bases and J 0 bases, leaving 10 bases between the germline ends. Germline V gives CDR1 LGHDT, CDR2 YNNKEL (reference sequence). The CDR3 spans 14 residues.

The chain couples TRBV7-9 to TRBJ2-1; D is perhaps TRBD2 (6 bases). CDR1 is SEHNR and CDR2 is FQNEAQ in the germline V gene (reference sequence). Between the trimmed V and J ends, which lost 5 bases and 0 bases, there was a span of 17 bases. The CDR3 is made up of 17 amino acids. The DNA of the CDR3 is TGTGCCAGCAGCCCCAAATGGAGGGCAGACTCCTACAATGAGCAGTTCTTC. Translated, it gives CASSPKWRADSYNEQFF.

In this sample, this clone turned up once. The J gene is TRBJ1-3, the V gene TRBV5-1; 8 bases are shared with TRBD1. Losses at the gene ends were 4 bases for V and 9 bases for J; bases not matched to a gene: 6. CDR1 is SGHRS and CDR2 is YFSETQ in the germline V gene. The CDR3 runs to 13 residues. The CDR3 sequence is CASSQGQASTIYF. DNA for the CDR3: TGCGCCAGCAGCCAGGGACAGGCGAGCACCATATATTTT.

The chain links TRBV4-1 to TRBJ2-3; the match to TRBD2 covers 9 bases. The CDR3 runs 17 residues. The V gene's germline CDR1 is MGHRA and CDR2 YSYEKL. Germline trimming cut 4 bases from V and 13 bases from J; bases unmatched to any gene: 21. The DNA for the CDR3 is TGCGCCAGCAGCCCTCGGAGTAGCGGGGGTTCGCCTGGACGGGAGTATTTT. This gives the protein CASSPRSSGGSPGREYF.

The chain uses TRBV11-2 and TRBJ2-7; D unclear. The CDR3 covers 12 residues. Trimming removed 4 bases from V and 0 bases from J, with 4 bases in between. Germline V gives CDR1 SGHAT, CDR2 FQNNGV. The CDR3 protein is CASSWSSYEQYF. The CDR3 DNA sequence: TGTGCCAGCAGCTGGAGCTCCTACGAGCAGTACTTC.

The rearrangement uses TRBV6-5 and TRBJ2-2; D perhaps matches TRBD1 (5 bases). This CDR3 is built from 15 residues. Trimming removed 0 bases from V and 5 bases from J, with 10 bases in between. Germline V gene lookup returns CDR1 MNHEY and CDR2 SVGAGI. The DNA of the CDR3 is TGTGCCAGCAGTTACTCGGCAGGGCGTACCGGGGAGCTGTTTTTT. It translates to CASSYSAGRTGELFF.

This clone has only a few counts. The V gene is TRBV2, the J gene TRBJ2-5; D is ambiguous. The CDR3 has 12 residues. V lost 7 bases and J lost 7, with 13 bases in between. The germline CDR1 and CDR2 sequences are SNHLY and FYNNEI. CDR3: CASTRPRGTQYF. The CDR3 DNA follows: TGTGCCAGCACCAGACCCCGAGGGACCCAGTACTTC.